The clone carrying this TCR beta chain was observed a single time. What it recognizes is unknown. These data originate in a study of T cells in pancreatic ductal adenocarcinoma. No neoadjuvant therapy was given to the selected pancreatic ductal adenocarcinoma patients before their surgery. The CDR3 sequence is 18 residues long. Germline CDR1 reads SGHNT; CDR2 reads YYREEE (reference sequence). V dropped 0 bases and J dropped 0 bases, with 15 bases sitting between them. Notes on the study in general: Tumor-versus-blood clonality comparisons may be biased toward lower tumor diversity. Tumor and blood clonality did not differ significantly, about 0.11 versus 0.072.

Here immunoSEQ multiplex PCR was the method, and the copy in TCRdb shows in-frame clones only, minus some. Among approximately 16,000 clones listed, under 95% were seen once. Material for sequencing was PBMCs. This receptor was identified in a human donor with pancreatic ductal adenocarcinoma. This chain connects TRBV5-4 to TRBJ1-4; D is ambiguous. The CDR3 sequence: CASSLGAGEIATNEKLFF. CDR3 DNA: TGTGCCAGCAGCTTGGGGGCAGGTGAAATTGCAACTAATGAAAAACTGTTTTTT. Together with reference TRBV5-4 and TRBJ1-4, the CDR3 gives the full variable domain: ETGVTQSPTHLIKTRGQQVTLRCSSQSGHNTVSWYQQALGQGPQFIFQYYREEENGRGNFPPRFSGLQFPNYSSELNVNALELDDSALYLCASSLGAGEIATNEKLFFGSGTQLSVL.